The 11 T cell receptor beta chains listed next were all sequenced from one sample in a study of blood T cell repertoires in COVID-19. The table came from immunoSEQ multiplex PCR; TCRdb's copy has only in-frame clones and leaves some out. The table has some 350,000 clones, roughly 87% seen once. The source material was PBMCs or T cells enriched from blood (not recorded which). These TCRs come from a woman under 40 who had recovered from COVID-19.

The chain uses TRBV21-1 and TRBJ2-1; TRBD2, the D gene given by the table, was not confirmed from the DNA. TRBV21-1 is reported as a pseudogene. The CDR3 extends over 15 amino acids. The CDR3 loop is CASSNGAGEGNEQFF. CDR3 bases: TGTGCCAGCAGCAACGGTGCGGGAGAAGGCAATGAGCAGTTCTTC.

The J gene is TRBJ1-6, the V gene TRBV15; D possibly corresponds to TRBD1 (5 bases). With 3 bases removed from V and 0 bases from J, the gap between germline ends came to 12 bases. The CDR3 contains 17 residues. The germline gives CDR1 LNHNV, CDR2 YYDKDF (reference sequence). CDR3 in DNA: TGTGCCACCAGCAGCCGGGGGAGTAGCTCCTATAATTCACCCCTCCACTTT. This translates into CATSSRGSSSYNSPLHF.

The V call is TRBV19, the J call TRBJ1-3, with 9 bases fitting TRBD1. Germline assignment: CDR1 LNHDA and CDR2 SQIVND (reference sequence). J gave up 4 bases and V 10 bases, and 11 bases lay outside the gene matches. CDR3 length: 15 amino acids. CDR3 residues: CATSDRGRSGNTIYF. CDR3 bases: TGTGCCACCTCGGACAGGGGTAGATCCGGAAACACCATATATTTT.

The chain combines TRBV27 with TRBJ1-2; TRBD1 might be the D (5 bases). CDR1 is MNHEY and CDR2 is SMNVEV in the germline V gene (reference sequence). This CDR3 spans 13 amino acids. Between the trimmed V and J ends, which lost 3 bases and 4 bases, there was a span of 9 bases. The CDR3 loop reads CASSLTATYGYTF. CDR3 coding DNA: TGTGCCAGCAGTTTGACAGCAACCTATGGCTACACCTTC.

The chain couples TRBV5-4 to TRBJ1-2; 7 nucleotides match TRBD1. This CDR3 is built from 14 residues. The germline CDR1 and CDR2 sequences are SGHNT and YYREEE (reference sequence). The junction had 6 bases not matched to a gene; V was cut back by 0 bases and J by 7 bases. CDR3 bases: TGTGCCAGCAGCTTGGCAAGCAGGGGGGTTGGCTACACCTTC. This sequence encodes CASSLASRGVGYTF. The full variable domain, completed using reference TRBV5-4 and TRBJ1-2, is ETGVTQSPTHLIKTRGQQVTLRCSSQSGHNTVSWYQQALGQGPQFIFQYYREEENGRGNFPPRFSGLQFPNYSSELNVNALELDDSALYLCASSLASRGVGYTFGSGTRLTVV.

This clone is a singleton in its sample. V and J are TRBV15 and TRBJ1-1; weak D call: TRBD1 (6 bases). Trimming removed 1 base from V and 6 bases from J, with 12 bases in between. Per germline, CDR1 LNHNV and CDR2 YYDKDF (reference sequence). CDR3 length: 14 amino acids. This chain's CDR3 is CATSRALSGAEAFF. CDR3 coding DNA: TGTGCCACCAGCAGAGCTTTGTCAGGGGCTGAAGCTTTCTTT.

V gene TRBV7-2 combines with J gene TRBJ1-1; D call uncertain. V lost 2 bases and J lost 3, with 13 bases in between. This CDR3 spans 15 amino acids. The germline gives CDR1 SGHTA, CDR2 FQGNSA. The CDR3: CASSLSGGRYTEAFF. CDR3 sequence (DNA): TGTGCCAGCAGCTTAAGCGGAGGGAGGTACACTGAAGCTTTCTTT.

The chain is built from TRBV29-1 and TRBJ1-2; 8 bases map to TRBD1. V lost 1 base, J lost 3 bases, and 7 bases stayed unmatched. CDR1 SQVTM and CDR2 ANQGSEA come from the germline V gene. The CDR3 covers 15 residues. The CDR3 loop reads CSVEVVQGAYYGYTF. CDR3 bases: TGCAGCGTTGAAGTCGTCCAGGGGGCCTACTATGGCTACACCTTC.

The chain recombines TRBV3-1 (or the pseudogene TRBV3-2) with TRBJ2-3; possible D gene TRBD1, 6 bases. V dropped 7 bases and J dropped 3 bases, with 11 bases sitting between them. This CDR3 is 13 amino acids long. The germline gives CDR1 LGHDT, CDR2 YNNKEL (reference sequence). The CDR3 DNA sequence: TGTGCCAGCACTGCAGGGGTTACAGATACGCAGTATTTT. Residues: CASTAGVTDTQYF.

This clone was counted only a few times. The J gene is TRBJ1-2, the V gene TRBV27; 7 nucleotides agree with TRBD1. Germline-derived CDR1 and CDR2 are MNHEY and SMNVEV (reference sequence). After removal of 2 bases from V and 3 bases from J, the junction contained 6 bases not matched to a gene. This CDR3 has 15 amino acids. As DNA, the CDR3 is TGTGCCAGCAGTTTAAACAGAGGGGGCTACTATGGCTACACCTTC. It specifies CASSLNRGGYYGYTF.

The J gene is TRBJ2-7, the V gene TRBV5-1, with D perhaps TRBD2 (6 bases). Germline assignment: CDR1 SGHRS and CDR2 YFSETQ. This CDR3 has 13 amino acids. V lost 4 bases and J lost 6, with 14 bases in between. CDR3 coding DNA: TGCGCCAGCAGCCCTCTGGGGGGAGGCGAGCAGTACTTC. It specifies CASSPLGGGEQYF. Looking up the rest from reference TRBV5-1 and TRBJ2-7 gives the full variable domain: KAGVTQTPRYLIKTRGQQVTLSCSPISGHRSVSWYQQTPGQGLQFLFEYFSETQRNKGNFPGRFSGRQFSNSRSEMNVSTLELGDSALYLCASSPLGGGEQYFGPGTRLTVT.